This TCR beta chain was obtained from a study of CD8+CD57+ T cells in acquired aplastic anemia. Background on the study: DNA per sorted CD4+ or CD8+ sample ranged roughly 0.19 to 27.4 ug, averaging approximately 3.3 ug. Study results and caveats: Patients showed no significant difference from controls in CD8+ Simpson's diversity. The study identified twenty-nine CD8+ CDR3 sequences shared by patients and controls.

Selection for sequencing was limited to patients who had shown CD8+CD57+ cell expansion by flow cytometry. Patients had not yet gotten any therapy when their blood was taken for sampling. Researchers used genomic DNA as the template to profile TCR beta VDJ and CDR3. From the reads, TCRdb called clonotypes with MiXCR, one entry per CDR3 protein. The sample records about 150,000 distinct CDR3 sequences, just over 50% being singletons. Between the trimmed V and J ends, which lost 0 bases and 0 bases, there was a span of 9 bases. The CDR3 runs to 15 residues. Germline CDR1 reads SGHTS; CDR2 reads YDEGEE. This clonotype was recorded many times. Its antigen is unknown.

The sample was sorted CD4+, CD8+, or CD8+CD57+ T cells (not recorded which) from PBMCs. The source of this sequence is a human donor with aplastic anemia. The V call is TRBV5-8, the J call TRBJ1-2, with D possibly TRBD1 on 6 matching bases. The CDR3 nucleotides are TGTGCCAGCAGCTTGGACAGGGTAGCTAACTATGGCTACACCTTC. Translated, it gives CASSLDRVANYGYTF.